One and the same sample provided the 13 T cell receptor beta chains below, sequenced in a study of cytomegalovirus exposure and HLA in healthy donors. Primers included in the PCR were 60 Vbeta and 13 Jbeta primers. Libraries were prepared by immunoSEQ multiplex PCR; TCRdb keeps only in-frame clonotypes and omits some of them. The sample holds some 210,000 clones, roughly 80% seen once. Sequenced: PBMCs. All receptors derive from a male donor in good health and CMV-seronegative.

CDR3 nucleotides: TGTGCCAGCTTCGATCTCAGGGGCGAAGCTTTCTTT. Translated: CASFDLRGEAFF. The V gene is TRBV6-1, the J gene TRBJ1-1; a weak D match, TRBD1 (6 bases). The V end lost 8 bases, the J end lost 8 bases, and 15 bases lay between the germline ends. CDR3 length: 12 amino acids. Germline CDR1 reads MNHNS; CDR2 reads SASEGT.

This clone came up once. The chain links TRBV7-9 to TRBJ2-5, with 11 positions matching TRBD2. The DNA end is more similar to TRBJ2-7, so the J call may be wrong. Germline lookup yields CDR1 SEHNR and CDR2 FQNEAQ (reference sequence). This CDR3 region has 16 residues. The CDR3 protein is CASSSTLAGDQNEQYF. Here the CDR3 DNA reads TGTGCCAGCAGCTCAACACTAGCGGGAGATCAGAACGAGCAGTACTTC.

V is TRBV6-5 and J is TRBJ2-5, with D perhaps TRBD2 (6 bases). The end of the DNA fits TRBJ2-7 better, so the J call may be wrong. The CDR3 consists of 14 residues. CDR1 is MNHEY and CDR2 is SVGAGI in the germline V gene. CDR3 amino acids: CASSRRGGTYEQYF. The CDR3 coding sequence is TGTGCCAGCAGTCGCCGAGGCGGGACCTACGAGCAGTACTTC.

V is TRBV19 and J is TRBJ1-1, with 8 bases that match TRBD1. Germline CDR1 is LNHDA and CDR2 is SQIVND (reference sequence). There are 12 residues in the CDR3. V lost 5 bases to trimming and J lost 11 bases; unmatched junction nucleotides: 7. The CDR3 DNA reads TGTGCCAGTAGTGGCCAGGGGGCGCAGGCTTTCTTT. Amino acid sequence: CASSGQGAQAFF.

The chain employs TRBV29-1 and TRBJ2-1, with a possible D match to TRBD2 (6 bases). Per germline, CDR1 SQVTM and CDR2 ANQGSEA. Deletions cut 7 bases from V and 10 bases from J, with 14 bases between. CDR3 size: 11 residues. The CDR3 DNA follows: TGCAGCGACGTGGAGGGCGGCGAGCAGTTCTTC. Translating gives CSDVEGGEQFF.

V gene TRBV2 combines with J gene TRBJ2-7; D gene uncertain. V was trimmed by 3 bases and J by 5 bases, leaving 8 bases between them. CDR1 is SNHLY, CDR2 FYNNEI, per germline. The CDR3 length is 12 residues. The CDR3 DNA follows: TGTGCCAGCAGTGACCCCAAGCACGAGCAGTACTTC. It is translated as CASSDPKHEQYF.

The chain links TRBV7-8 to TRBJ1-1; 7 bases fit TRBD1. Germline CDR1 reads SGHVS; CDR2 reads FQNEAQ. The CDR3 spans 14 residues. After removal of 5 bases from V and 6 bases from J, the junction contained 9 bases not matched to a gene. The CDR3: CASSPTGVPAEAFF. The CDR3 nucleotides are TGTGCCAGCAGCCCCACAGGGGTCCCCGCTGAAGCTTTCTTT.

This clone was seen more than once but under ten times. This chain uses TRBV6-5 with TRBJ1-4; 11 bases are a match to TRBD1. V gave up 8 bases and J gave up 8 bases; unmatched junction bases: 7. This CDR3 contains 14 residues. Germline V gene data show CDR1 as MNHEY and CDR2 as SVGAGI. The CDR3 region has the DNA TGTGCCAGCGGAGGACAGGGGGCTTGGGAAAAACTGTTTTTT. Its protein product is CASGGQGAWEKLFF.

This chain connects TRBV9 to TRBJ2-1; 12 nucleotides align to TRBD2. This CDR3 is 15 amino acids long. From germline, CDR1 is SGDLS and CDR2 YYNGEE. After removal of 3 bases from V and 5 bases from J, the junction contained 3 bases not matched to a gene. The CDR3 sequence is CASSETSGRNNEQFF. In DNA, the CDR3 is TGTGCCAGCAGCGAGACTAGCGGGAGAAACAATGAGCAGTTCTTC.

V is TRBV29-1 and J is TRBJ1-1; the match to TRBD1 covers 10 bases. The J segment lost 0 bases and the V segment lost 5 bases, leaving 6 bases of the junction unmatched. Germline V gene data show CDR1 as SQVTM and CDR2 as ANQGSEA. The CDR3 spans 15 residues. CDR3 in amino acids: CSVSGTGDMNTEAFF. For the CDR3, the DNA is TGCAGCGTTTCCGGGACAGGGGATATGAACACTGAAGCTTTCTTT.

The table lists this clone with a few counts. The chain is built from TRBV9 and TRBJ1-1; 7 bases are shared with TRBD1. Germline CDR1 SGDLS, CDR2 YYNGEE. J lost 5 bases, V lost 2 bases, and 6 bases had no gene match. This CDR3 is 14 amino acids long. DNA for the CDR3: TGTGCCAGCAGCGTGAAGGGGGCCTCGACTGAAGCTTTCTTT. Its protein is CASSVKGASTEAFF.

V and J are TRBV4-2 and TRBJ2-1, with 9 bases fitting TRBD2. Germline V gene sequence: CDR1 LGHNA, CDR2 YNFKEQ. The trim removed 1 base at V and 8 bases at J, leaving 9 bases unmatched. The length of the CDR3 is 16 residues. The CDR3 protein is CASSQVGTSSNYEQFF. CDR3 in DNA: TGTGCCAGCAGCCAAGTGGGGACTAGCTCGAATTATGAGCAGTTCTTC.

The CDR3 nucleotides are TGTGCCAGTACCCCCACTAGCGTTTCCTACGAGCAGTACTTC. This sequence encodes CASTPTSVSYEQYF. The rearrangement uses TRBV19 and TRBJ2-7; 7 bases are a match to TRBD2. J lost 1 base, V lost 7 bases, and 7 bases had no gene match. The CDR3 extends over 14 amino acids. Germline V gives CDR1 LNHDA, CDR2 SQIVND (reference sequence).